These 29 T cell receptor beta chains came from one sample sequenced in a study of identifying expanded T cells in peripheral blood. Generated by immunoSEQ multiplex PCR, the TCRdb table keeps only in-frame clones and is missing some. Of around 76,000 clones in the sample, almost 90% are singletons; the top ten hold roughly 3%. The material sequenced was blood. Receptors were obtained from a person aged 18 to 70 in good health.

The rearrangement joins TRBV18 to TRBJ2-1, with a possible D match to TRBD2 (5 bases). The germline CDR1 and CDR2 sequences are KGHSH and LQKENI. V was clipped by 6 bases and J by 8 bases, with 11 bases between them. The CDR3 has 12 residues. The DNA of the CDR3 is TGTGCCAGCTCGACGGGGAGAGATGAGCAGTTCTTC. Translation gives CASSTGRDEQFF. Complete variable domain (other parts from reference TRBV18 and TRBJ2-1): NAGVMQNPRHLVRRRGQEARLRCSPMKGHSHVYWYRQLPEEGLKFMVYLQKENIIDESGMPKERFSAEFPKEGPSILRIQQVVRGDSAAYFCASSTGRDEQFFGPGTRLTVL.

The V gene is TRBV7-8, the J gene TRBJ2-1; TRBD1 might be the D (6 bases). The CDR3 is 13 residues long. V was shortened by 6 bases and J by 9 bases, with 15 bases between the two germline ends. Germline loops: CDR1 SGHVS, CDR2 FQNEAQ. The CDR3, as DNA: TGTGCCAGCAGTAGTGGGCTACAGGGTGAGCAGTTCTTC. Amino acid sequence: CASSSGLQGEQFF.

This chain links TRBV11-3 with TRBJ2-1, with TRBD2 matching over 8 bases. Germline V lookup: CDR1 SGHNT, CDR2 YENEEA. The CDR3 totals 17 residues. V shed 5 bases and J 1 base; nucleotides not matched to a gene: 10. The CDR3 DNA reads TGTGCCAGCAGCCCCGATAGCGGGGACCCTTCCTACAATGAGCAGTTCTTC. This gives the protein CASSPDSGDPSYNEQFF.

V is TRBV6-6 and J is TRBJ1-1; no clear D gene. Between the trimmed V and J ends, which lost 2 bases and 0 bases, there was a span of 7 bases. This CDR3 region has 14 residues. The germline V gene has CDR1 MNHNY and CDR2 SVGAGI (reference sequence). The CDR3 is CASSYLQLNTEAFF. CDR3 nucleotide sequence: TGTGCCAGCAGTTACCTTCAGCTGAACACTGAAGCTTTCTTT.

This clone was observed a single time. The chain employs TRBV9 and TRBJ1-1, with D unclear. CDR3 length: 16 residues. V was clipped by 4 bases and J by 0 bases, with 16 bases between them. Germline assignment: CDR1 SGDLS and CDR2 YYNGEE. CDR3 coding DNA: TGTGCCAGCAGCCCACTACACTGGCAGATGAACACTGAAGCTTTCTTT. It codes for CASSPLHWQMNTEAFF.

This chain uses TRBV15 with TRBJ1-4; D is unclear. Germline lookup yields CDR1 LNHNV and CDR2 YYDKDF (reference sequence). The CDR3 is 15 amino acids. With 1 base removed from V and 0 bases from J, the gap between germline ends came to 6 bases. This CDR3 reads CATSRVFATNEKLFF. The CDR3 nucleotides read TGTGCCACCAGCAGAGTCTTTGCAACTAATGAAAAACTGTTTTTT. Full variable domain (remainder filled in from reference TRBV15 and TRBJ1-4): DAMVIQNPRYQVTQFGKPVTLSCSQTLNHNVMYWYQQKSSQAPKLLFHYYDKDFNNEADTPDNFQSRRPNTSFCFLDIRSPGLGDTAMYLCATSRVFATNEKLFFGSGTQLSVL.

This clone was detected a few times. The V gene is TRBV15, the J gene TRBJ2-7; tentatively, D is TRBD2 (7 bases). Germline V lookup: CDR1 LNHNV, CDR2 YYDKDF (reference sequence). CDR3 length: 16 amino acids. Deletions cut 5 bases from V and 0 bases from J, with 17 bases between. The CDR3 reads CATSQGGGKSSYEQYF. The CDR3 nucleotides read TGTGCCACCAGCCAAGGGGGGGGAAAAAGCTCCTACGAGCAGTACTTC.

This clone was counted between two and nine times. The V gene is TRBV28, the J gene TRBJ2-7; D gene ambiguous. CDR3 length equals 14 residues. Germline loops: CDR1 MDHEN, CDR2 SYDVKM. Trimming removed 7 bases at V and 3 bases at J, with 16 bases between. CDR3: CASTSDGSFYEQYF. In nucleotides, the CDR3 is TGTGCCAGCACCTCGGACGGATCTTTCTACGAGCAGTACTTC.

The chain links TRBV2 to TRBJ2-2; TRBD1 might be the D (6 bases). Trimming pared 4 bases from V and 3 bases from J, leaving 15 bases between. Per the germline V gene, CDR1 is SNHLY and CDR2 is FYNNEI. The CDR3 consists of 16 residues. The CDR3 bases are TGTGCCAGCAGTGTATTAGGGGGTCGGGACACCGGGGAGCTGTTTTTT. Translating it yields CASSVLGGRDTGELFF.

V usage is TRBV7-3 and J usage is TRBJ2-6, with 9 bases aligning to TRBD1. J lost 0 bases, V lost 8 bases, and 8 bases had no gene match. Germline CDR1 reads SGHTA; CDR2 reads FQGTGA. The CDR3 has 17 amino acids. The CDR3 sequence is CASSLGTGSSGANVLTF. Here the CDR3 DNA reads TGTGCCAGCTCCCTCGGGACAGGGAGCTCTGGGGCCAACGTCCTGACTTTC.

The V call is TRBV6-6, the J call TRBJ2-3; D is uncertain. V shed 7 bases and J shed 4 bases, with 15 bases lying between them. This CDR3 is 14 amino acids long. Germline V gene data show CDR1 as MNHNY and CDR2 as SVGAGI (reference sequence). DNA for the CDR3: TGTGCCAGCACTAACAATGAAGGCGCAGATACGCAGTATTTT. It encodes CASTNNEGADTQYF.

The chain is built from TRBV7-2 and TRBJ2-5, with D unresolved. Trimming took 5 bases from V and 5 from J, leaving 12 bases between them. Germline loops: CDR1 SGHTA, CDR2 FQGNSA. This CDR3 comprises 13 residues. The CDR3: CASSARAPETQYF. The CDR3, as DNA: TGTGCCAGCAGCGCCCGGGCCCCGGAGACCCAGTACTTC.

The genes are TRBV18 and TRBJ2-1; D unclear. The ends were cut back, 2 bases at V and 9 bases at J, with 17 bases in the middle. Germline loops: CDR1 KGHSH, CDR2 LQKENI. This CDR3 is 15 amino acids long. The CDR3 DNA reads TGTGCCAGCTCACCAGACGGCTTCTCGTACGGTGAGCAGTTCTTC. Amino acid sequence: CASSPDGFSYGEQFF.

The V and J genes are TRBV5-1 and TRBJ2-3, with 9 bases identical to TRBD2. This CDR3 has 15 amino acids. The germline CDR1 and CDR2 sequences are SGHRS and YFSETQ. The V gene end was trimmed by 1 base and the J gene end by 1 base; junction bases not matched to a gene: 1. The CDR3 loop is CASSLWTSGTDTQYF. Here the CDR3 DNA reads TGCGCCAGCAGCTTGTGGACTAGCGGCACAGATACGCAGTATTTT.

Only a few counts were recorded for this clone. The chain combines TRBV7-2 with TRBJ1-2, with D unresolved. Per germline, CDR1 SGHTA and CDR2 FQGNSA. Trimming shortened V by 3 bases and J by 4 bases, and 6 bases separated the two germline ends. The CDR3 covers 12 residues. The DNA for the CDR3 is TGTGCCAGCAGCTTCCGGTCCTATGGCTACACCTTC. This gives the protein CASSFRSYGYTF.

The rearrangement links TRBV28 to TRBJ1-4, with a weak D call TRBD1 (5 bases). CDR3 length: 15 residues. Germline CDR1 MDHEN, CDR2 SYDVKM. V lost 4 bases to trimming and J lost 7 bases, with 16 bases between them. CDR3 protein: CASSSGVGDPEKLFF. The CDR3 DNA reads TGTGCCAGCAGTTCCGGGGTAGGGGACCCTGAAAAACTGTTTTTT.

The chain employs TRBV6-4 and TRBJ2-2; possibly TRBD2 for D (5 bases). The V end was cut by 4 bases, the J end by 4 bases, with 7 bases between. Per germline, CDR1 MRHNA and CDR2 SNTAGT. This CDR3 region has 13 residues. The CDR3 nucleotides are TGTGCCAGCAGTGCGAGGGTCACCGGGGAGCTGTTTTTT. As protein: CASSARVTGELFF.

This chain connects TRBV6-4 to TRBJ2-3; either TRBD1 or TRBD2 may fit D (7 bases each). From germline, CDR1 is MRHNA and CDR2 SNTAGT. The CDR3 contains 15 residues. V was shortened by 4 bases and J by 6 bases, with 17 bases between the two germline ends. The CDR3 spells CASSAEAGGGDTQYF. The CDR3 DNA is TGTGCCAGCAGTGCGGAGGCAGGGGGGGGCGATACGCAGTATTTT.

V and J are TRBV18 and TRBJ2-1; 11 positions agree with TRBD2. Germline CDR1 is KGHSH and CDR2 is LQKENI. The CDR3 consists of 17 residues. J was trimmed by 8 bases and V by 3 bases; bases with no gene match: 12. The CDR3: CASSPFATSGRTDEQFF. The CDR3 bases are TGTGCCAGCTCACCCTTCGCCACTAGCGGGAGAACGGATGAGCAGTTCTTC.

In DNA form, the CDR3 reads TGTGCCAGTAGAGGCAACTTCTACGAGCAGTACTTC. Translation: CASRGNFYEQYF. The chain employs TRBV19 and TRBJ2-5; D unresolved. The J call may not be correct, given that the DNA end is closer to TRBJ2-7. This CDR3 region has 12 residues. Germline loops: CDR1 LNHDA, CDR2 SQIVND (reference sequence).

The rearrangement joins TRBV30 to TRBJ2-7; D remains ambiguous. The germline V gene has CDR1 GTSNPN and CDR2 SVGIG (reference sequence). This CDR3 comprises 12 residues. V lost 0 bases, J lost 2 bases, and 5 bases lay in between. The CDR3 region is CAWSVSTYEQYF. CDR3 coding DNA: TGTGCCTGGAGTGTTTCCACCTACGAGCAGTACTTC.

CDR3 region: CASSESGLAVNEQFF. The CDR3 region has the DNA TGTGCCAGTAGTGAGTCGGGACTAGCGGTCAATGAGCAGTTCTTC. The chain couples TRBV19 to TRBJ2-1; 11 bases map to TRBD2. V shed 5 bases, J shed 6 bases, and the junction held 6 bases outside the gene matches. This CDR3 region has 15 residues. CDR1 and CDR2 from the germline V gene are LNHDA and SQIVND (reference sequence).

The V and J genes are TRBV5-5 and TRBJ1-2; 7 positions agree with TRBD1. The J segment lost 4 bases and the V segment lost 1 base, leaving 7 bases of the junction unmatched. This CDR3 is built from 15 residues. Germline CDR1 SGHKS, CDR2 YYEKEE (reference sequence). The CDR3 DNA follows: TGTGCCAGCAGCTTGTCAGGGGGGAGTTTCTATGGCTACACCTTC. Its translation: CASSLSGGSFYGYTF.

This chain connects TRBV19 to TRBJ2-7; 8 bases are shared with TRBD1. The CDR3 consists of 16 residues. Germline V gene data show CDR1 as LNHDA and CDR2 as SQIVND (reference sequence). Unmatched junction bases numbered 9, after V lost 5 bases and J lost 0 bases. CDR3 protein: CASSPFGQGSSYEQYF. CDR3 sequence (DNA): TGTGCCAGTAGTCCCTTCGGACAGGGAAGCTCCTACGAGCAGTACTTC.

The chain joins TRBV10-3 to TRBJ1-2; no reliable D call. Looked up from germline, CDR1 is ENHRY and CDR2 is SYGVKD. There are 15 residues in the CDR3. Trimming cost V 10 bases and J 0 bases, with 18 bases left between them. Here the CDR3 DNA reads TGTGCCACCCGTGAAGGGCCAGGTACTAACTATGGCTACACCTTC. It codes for CATREGPGTNYGYTF.

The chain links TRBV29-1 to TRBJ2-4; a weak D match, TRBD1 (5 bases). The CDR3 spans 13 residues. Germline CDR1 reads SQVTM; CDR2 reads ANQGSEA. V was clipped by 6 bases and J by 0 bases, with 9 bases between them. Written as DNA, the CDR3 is TGCAGCGTAGATGACAGAGCCAAAAACATTCAGTACTTC. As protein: CSVDDRAKNIQYF.

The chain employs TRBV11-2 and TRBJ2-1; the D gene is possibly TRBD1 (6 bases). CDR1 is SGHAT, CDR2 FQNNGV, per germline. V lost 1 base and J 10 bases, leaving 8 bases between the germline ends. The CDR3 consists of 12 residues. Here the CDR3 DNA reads TGTGCCAGCAGCTTAGCCAGGGGAGAGCAGTTCTTC. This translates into CASSLARGEQFF.

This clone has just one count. CDR3 amino acids: CASSPTGGGEQFF. The DNA of the CDR3 is TGTGCCAGTAGTCCCACCGGTGGGGGAGAGCAGTTCTTC. The V and J genes are TRBV19 and TRBJ2-1; the D gene could be TRBD1 or TRBD2 (5 bases each). The CDR3 sequence is 13 residues long. The germline CDR1 and CDR2 sequences are LNHDA and SQIVND (reference sequence). Trimming shortened V by 5 bases and J by 10 bases, and 15 bases separated the two germline ends.

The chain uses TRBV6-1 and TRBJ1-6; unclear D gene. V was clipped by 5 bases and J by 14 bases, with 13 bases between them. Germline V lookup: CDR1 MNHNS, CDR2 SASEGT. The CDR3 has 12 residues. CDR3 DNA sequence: TGTGCCAGCAGTCCCCTGGCGGCCACCCTCCACTTT. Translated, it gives CASSPLAATLHF.